These 27 T cell receptor beta chains came from one sample sequenced in a study of cytomegalovirus exposure and HLA in healthy donors. Sequencing used immunoSEQ multiplex PCR; TCRdb keeps in-frame clones, though not all of them. The data hold approximately 65,000 clones, with about 89% observed a single time. The sequencing sample was made of PBMCs. Receptor source: a man younger than 35 in good health and CMV-seronegative.

This clone appeared many times. This chain joins TRBV28 and TRBJ2-7; D is perhaps TRBD1 (5 bases). The V and J ends lost 5 bases and 4 bases respectively, with 18 bases between them. Germline values: CDR1 MDHEN, CDR2 SYDVKM. There are 15 residues in the CDR3. This CDR3 reads CASSPWTTKEYEQYF. The CDR3 DNA is TGTGCCAGCAGTCCATGGACAACTAAAGAATACGAGCAGTACTTC.

CDR3 sequence (DNA): TGTGCCAGCAGCGTGGGTGTTTTAGCCGGTAGCACAGATACGCAGTATTTT. Residues: CASSVGVLAGSTDTQYF. The rearrangement links TRBV9 to TRBJ2-3; no clear D gene. Germline V gives CDR1 SGDLS, CDR2 YYNGEE. The CDR3 is 17 residues long. The ends were cut back, 2 bases at V and 0 bases at J, with 16 bases in the middle.

The chain recombines TRBV19 with TRBJ2-1, with TRBD2 identical over 9 bases. The CDR3 contains 16 residues. With 4 bases clipped from V and 7 bases from J, the junction kept 11 bases outside the gene matches. Germline V gives CDR1 LNHDA, CDR2 SQIVND (reference sequence). CDR3 protein: CASSTLGAGGLNEQFF. In DNA, the CDR3 is TGTGCCAGTAGTACCCTAGGAGCGGGAGGTTTAAATGAGCAGTTCTTC. The complete variable domain, with remaining parts taken from reference TRBV19 and TRBJ2-1, reads DGGITQSPKYLFRKEGQNVTLSCEQNLNHDAMYWYRQDPGQGLRLIYYSQIVNDFQKGDIAEGYSVSREKKESFPLTVTSAQKNPTAFYLCASSTLGAGGLNEQFFGPGTRLTVL.

V usage is TRBV11-2 and J usage is TRBJ1-2; 9 bases fit TRBD1. After removal of 1 base from V and 4 bases from J, the junction contained 4 bases not matched to a gene. CDR1 and CDR2 (germline): SGHAT, FQNNGV. The CDR3 is 15 amino acids. The chain's CDR3 is CASSLVGQGSYGYTF. Written as DNA, the CDR3 is TGTGCCAGCAGCTTAGTGGGACAGGGCTCCTATGGCTACACCTTC. Using reference TRBV11-2 and TRBJ1-2 for the parts outside the CDR3, the full variable domain is EAGVAQSPRYKIIEKRQSVAFWCNPISGHATLYWYQQILGQGPKLLIQFQNNGVVDDSQLPKDRFSAERLKGVDSTLKIQPAKLEDSAVYLCASSLVGQGSYGYTFGSGTRLTVV.

J is TRBJ1-5 and V is TRBV6-6; no clear D gene. The V gene's germline CDR1 is MNHNY and CDR2 SVGAGI (reference sequence). The CDR3 loop spans 15 amino acids. Trimming took off 3 bases at V and 7 bases at J, with 16 bases between the two ends. The CDR3 is CASSYSRGRNQPQHF. DNA of the CDR3: TGTGCCAGCAGTTATTCTCGAGGGAGGAACCAGCCCCAGCATTTT.

This chain links TRBV7-9 with TRBJ2-1; TRBD2 might be the D (6 bases). This CDR3 has 17 residues. CDR1 is SEHNR, CDR2 FQNEAQ, per germline (reference sequence). Trimming left V 8 bases short and J 0 bases short, with 20 bases between. The DNA of the CDR3 is TGTGCCAGCCAAATCCCGGGAGCCAGCTTCTCCTACAATGAGCAGTTCTTC. Translation: CASQIPGASFSYNEQFF.

The chain is built from TRBV4-3 and TRBJ2-7; 9 bases line up with TRBD1. V trimming: 0 bases; J trimming: 6 bases; junction bases outside the gene matches: 9. The CDR3 has 16 residues. Germline-derived CDR1 and CDR2 are LGHNA and YSLEER. This chain's CDR3 is CASSQDQGQGVGEQYF. The CDR3 DNA reads as TGCGCCAGCAGCCAAGATCAGGGACAGGGCGTCGGCGAGCAGTACTTC.

The chain recombines TRBV5-8 with TRBJ2-7; D might be TRBD2 (5 bases). Trimming removed 2 bases at V and 4 bases at J, with 22 bases between. The CDR3 consists of 17 residues. The germline CDR1 and CDR2 sequences are SGHTS and YDEGEE. The CDR3 coding sequence is TGTGCCAGCAGCTTAAATACCGGGATTCTGGAAAGGTACGAGCAGTACTTC. It is translated as CASSLNTGILERYEQYF.

The chain has TRBV27 and TRBJ2-1; 7 nucleotides agree with TRBD2. Germline CDR1 and CDR2: MNHEY and SMNVEV (reference sequence). This CDR3 is 13 amino acids long. V dropped 1 base and J dropped 9; count of bases not matched to a gene: 3. Here the CDR3 reads CASSLWASGEQFF. The CDR3, as DNA: TGTGCCAGCAGTTTATGGGCTAGCGGTGAGCAGTTCTTC.

The CDR3 bases are TGTGCCAGCTCACCACAGGCCAGCGGGGGTAGCACAGATACGCAGTATTTT. Translation: CASSPQASGGSTDTQYF. The chain has TRBV18 and TRBJ2-3, with 8 positions matching TRBD2. Trimming cost V 1 base and J 0 bases; bases outside gene matches: 6. The V gene's germline CDR1 is KGHSH and CDR2 LQKENI. CDR3 length equals 17 residues. Combining the CDR3 with reference TRBV18 and TRBJ2-3 gives the whole variable domain NAGVMQNPRHLVRRRGQEARLRCSPMKGHSHVYWYRQLPEEGLKFMVYLQKENIIDESGMPKERFSAEFPKEGPSILRIQQVVRGDSAAYFCASSPQASGGSTDTQYFGPGTRLTVL.

CDR3 DNA sequence: TGCGCCAGCAGTCAATCGCGAAGGGGAGAGACCCAGTACTTC. Residues: CASSQSRRGETQYF. This chain uses TRBV23-1 with TRBJ2-5; D might be TRBD1 (5 bases). TRBV23-1 is reported as an ORF; its role is uncertain. Trimming pared 0 bases from V and 4 bases from J, leaving 9 bases between. The CDR3 has 14 residues.

The chain combines TRBV7-2 with TRBJ2-7; 8 nucleotides align to TRBD2. With 5 bases clipped from V and 2 bases from J, the junction kept 8 bases outside the gene matches. Looked up from germline, CDR1 is SGHTA and CDR2 is FQGNSA. This CDR3 is 15 amino acids long. DNA of the CDR3: TGTGCCAGCAGCAAAGCAGCGGGAGCGGCCTACGAGCAGTACTTC. Residues: CASSKAAGAAYEQYF.

The chain links TRBV7-3 to TRBJ2-1; 10 bases fit TRBD2. Per germline, CDR1 SGHTA and CDR2 FQGTGA. The CDR3 has 16 residues. Unmatched junction bases numbered 9, after V lost 2 bases and J lost 8 bases. This chain's CDR3 is CASSLGGSSGSYEQFF. The CDR3 coding sequence is TGTGCCAGCAGCTTAGGGGGCTCTAGCGGGAGTTATGAGCAGTTCTTC.

The rearrangement uses TRBV4-1 and TRBJ2-2, with D uncertain. The CDR3 consists of 15 residues. V was cut by 0 bases and J by 8 bases, with 13 bases left in between. Looked up from germline, CDR1 is MGHRA and CDR2 is YSYEKL. This CDR3 reads CASSQDSRLPGELFF. In nucleotides, the CDR3 is TGCGCCAGCAGCCAAGATTCCAGGCTCCCAGGGGAGCTGTTTTTT.

The gene calls are TRBV18 and TRBJ2-7; 9 bases agree with TRBD1. There are 15 residues in the CDR3. Germline CDR1 KGHSH, CDR2 LQKENI. Trimming took 4 bases from V and 6 from J; bases not matched to a gene: 10. CDR3 in amino acids: CASSLLGGQGSEQYF. The CDR3 DNA follows: TGTGCCAGCTCACTACTAGGGGGACAGGGATCCGAGCAGTACTTC.

The rearrangement joins TRBV5-1 to TRBJ2-3, with a possible D match to TRBD1 (5 bases). Germline CDR1 is SGHRS and CDR2 is YFSETQ. This CDR3 contains 13 residues. The V gene lost 0 bases and the J gene lost 7 bases, with 9 bases spanning the gap. CDR3 nucleotides: TGCGCCAGCAGCTTGGATAGGGGAAATACGCAGTATTTT. Translating it yields CASSLDRGNTQYF.

The genes are TRBV30 and TRBJ2-1, with D maybe TRBD2 (6 bases). The CDR3 is made up of 17 amino acids. The germline gives CDR1 GTSNPN, CDR2 SVGIG (reference sequence). V was clipped by 4 bases and J by 0 bases, with 19 bases between them. DNA of the CDR3: TGTGCCTGGAAAGGGACTCCCTTAAGGAGCTCCTACAATGAGCAGTTCTTC. Its translation is CAWKGTPLRSSYNEQFF.

This clone was detected once. This chain connects TRBV11-2 to TRBJ1-3; the D gene is possibly TRBD1 (5 bases). In germline, CDR1 is SGHAT, CDR2 FQNNGV. The CDR3 has 17 residues. The V end was cut by 5 bases, the J end by 4 bases, with 21 bases between. The CDR3 DNA reads TGTGCCAGCAGCCCCCCCCGGGAGGGGCTTTACGGAAACACCATATATTTT. It is translated as CASSPPREGLYGNTIYF.

The CDR3 protein is CSAQTRDEQFF. The CDR3 nucleotides read TGCAGTGCGCAGACTAGAGATGAGCAGTTCTTC. The genes are TRBV20-1 and TRBJ2-1, with D maybe TRBD2 (6 bases). V was trimmed by 6 bases and J by 8 bases, leaving 11 bases between them. CDR1 and CDR2 from the germline V gene are DFQATT and SNEGSKA (reference sequence). The CDR3 sequence is 11 residues long.

The rearrangement joins TRBV6-6 to TRBJ2-1, with D uncertain. The CDR3 length is 16 residues. Germline V gives CDR1 MNHNY, CDR2 SVGAGI (reference sequence). V lost 0 bases and J lost 2, with 11 bases in between. The CDR3 loop is CASSYSFGLAYNEQFF. The CDR3 nucleotides read TGTGCCAGCAGTTACTCCTTTGGGCTCGCCTACAATGAGCAGTTCTTC.

V and J are TRBV5-6 and TRBJ2-1; 15 positions match TRBD2. CDR3 length: 16 residues. Germline loops: CDR1 SGHDT, CDR2 YYEEEE. Unmatched junction bases numbered 4, after V lost 2 bases and J lost 7 bases. The CDR3 coding sequence is TGTGCCAGCAGCTTCAGGACTAGCGGGAGGGTGAATGAGCAGTTCTTC. It translates to CASSFRTSGRVNEQFF.

This clone was found once. The chain carries TRBV4-3 and TRBJ1-2, with D possibly being TRBD1 (6 bases). V lost 3 bases and J 0 bases, leaving 8 bases between the germline ends. This CDR3 is built from 14 residues. The germline gives CDR1 LGHNA, CDR2 YSLEER. The CDR3 is CASSQDSANYGYTF. CDR3 DNA sequence: TGCGCCAGCAGCCAGGACAGTGCTAACTATGGCTACACCTTC.

The chain has TRBV4-3 and TRBJ2-1; tentatively, D is TRBD2 (6 bases). V lost 1 base and J 2 bases, leaving 15 bases between the germline ends. CDR3 length: 17 amino acids. Per germline, CDR1 LGHNA and CDR2 YSLEER. The CDR3 loop is CASSQARTISAYNEQFF. The CDR3 bases are TGCGCCAGCAGCCAAGCACGGACTATTTCAGCCTACAATGAGCAGTTCTTC.

This clone showed up just once. CDR3 region: CASSSGITEAFF. In DNA form, the CDR3 reads TGTGCCAGCAGCTCAGGGATCACTGAAGCTTTCTTT. The chain employs TRBV7-9 and TRBJ1-1, with D tentatively TRBD1 (5 bases). Germline V lookup: CDR1 SEHNR, CDR2 FQNEAQ (reference sequence). Trimming left V 4 bases short and J 4 bases short, with 7 bases between. The length of the CDR3 is 12 residues.

This clone has only one observation. V and J are TRBV18 and TRBJ2-7; D possibly corresponds to TRBD2 (6 bases). CDR1 and CDR2 (germline): KGHSH, LQKENI. The V gene lost 6 bases and the J gene lost 4 bases, with 19 bases spanning the gap. The CDR3 length is 15 residues. CDR3 residues: CASSSLPGGYYEQYF. CDR3 DNA sequence: TGTGCCAGCTCGAGCTTACCCGGGGGTTATTACGAGCAGTACTTC.

V is TRBV4-2 and J is TRBJ1-3, with D perhaps matching TRBD1 (5 bases). This CDR3 region has 16 residues. Germline values: CDR1 LGHNA, CDR2 YNFKEQ. V dropped 2 bases and J dropped 3 bases, with 14 bases sitting between them. CDR3 amino acids: CASSQLGGLLGNTIYF. The DNA of the CDR3 is TGTGCCAGCAGCCAACTGGGGGGACTCCTTGGAAACACCATATATTTT.

The J gene is TRBJ2-5, the V gene TRBV18, with TRBD2 matching 10 bases. With 6 bases clipped from V and 1 base from J, the junction kept 2 bases outside the gene matches. CDR1 and CDR2 (germline): KGHSH, LQKENI. The CDR3 runs 14 residues. The CDR3 protein is CASSRTSGQETQYF. The CDR3 DNA reads TGTGCCAGCTCTAGGACTAGCGGCCAAGAGACCCAGTACTTC. Based on the CDR3 plus reference TRBV18 and TRBJ2-5, the full variable domain is NAGVMQNPRHLVRRRGQEARLRCSPMKGHSHVYWYRQLPEEGLKFMVYLQKENIIDESGMPKERFSAEFPKEGPSILRIQQVVRGDSAAYFCASSRTSGQETQYFGPGTRLLVL.